These T cell receptor beta chains were read from a single sample in a study of blood T cell repertoires in COVID-19. This table comes from immunoSEQ multiplex PCR, and its TCRdb copy is limited to in-frame clones, with some not included. This table has 300,000 to 400,000 clones, around 88% appearing once. The sample comprised peripheral blood. These receptors were collected from a man aged 30 to 45 with active or convalescent COVID-19. CDR3s include the opening cysteine and the closing phenylalanine or tryptophan. A D gene is named only where the DNA matches it firmly. Rows may omit the clone size; those that give it use once, few, many or a size class.

TRBD2,TRBJ2-1,TRBV15,.,TGTGCCACCAGCAGAGCGGGAGGCTACAATGAGCAGTTCTTC,CATSRAGGYNEQFF
.,TRBJ1-3,TRBV2,.,TGTGCCAGCATGAGGGAGTCCTCTGGAAACACCATATATTTT,CASMRESSGNTIYF
TRBD1,TRBJ2-7,TRBV9,once,TGTGCCAGCAGCGGGACAGGGACCTCCTACGAGCAGTACTTC,CASSGTGTSYEQYF
TRBD1,TRBJ2-2,TRBV24-1,once,TGTGCCACCAGTGATTCCGGGACAGGGCGGACCGGGGAGCTGTTTTTT,CATSDSGTGRTGELFF
.,TRBJ1-1,TRBV5-1,.,TGCGCCAGCAGCTTGGACGGGAGAAACACTGAAGCTTTCTTT,CASSLDGRNTEAFF
TRBD2,TRBJ2-7,TRBV29-1,few,TGCAGCGTTGATGGGAGGGGTGACGCCTACGAGCAGTACTTC,CSVDGRGDAYEQYF
TRBD1,TRBJ1-2,TRBV25-1,.,TGTGCCAGCAGTGATACAGGGGGAAACTATGGCTACACCTTC,CASSDTGGNYGYTF
.,TRBJ1-4,TRBV3-1/TRBV3-2,.,TGTGCCACCAAATCCGGGAAGGACGAAAAACTGTTTTTT,CATKSGKDEKLFF
TRBD2,TRBJ2-1,TRBV9,.,TGTGCCAGCAGCACCCCAGCGGGAGGGACGGAAGAGCAGTTCTTC,CASSTPAGGTEEQFF
TRBD1,TRBJ1-5,TRBV6-1,medium-sized,TGTGCCAGCAGTGAATGGCAGGGGGCCAATCAGCCCCAGCATTTT,CASSEWQGANQPQHF
.,TRBJ1-6,TRBV5-1,.,TGCGCCAGCAGCGCGGGGGCGTATAATTCACCCCTCCACTTT,CASSAGAYNSPLHF
TRBD2,TRBJ2-1,TRBV28,.,TGTGCCAGCAGTTTATCGGCCGGAGCGGGAGTCAGGGATGAGCAGTTCTTC,CASSLSAGAGVRDEQFF
.,TRBJ1-3,TRBV10-1,.,TGCGCCGGCCGGGAGGGTGCGGCTGGAAACACCATATATTTT,CAGREGAAGNTIYF
TRBD1,TRBJ1-2,TRBV10-3,.,TGTGCCATCAGCGCCGGGACAGGATATGGCTACACCTTC,CAISAGTGYGYTF
.,TRBJ1-1,TRBV6-2/TRBV6-3,.,TGTGCCAGCAGTTACGCACAGTTGAACACTGAAGCTTTCTTT,CASSYAQLNTEAFF
.,TRBJ1-2,TRBV11-3,.,TGTGCCAGCAGCTACCCCGGGCAGGGCCTATATGGCTACACCTTC,CASSYPGQGLYGYTF
.,TRBJ2-2,TRBV28,.,TGTGCCAGCCATGGGGCCCAGTCACTCGACACCGGGGAGCTGTTTTTT,CASHGAQSLDTGELFF
.,TRBJ2-7,TRBV28,few,TGTGCCAGCAGTTTATTCCAACCCCGCCGGGTCGAGGAGCAGTACTTC,CASSLFQPRRVEEQYF
.,TRBJ1-2,TRBV12-5,.,TGTGCTAGTGGTCCCCCGGGGGGCTATGGCTACACCTTC,CASGPPGGYGYTF
.,TRBJ2-7,TRBV10-2,.,TGCGCCAGCAGAGAGGGGCAGGCGGGCTACGAGCAGTACTTC,CASREGQAGYEQYF
TRBD2,TRBJ2-7,TRBV10-3,.,TGTGCCACCGACTCCCGGCTAGCGGGGGCCTCCTACGAGCAGTACTTC,CATDSRLAGASYEQYF
.,TRBJ2-2,TRBV7-2,few,TGTGCCAGCAGCCGGAGGAAGGGCCGCCCGGGGACCGGGGAGCTGTTTTTT,CASSRRKGRPGTGELFF
.,TRBJ2-3,TRBV18,.,TGTGCCAGCTCAGAAGGGGAGGCGCAGTATTTT,CASSEGEAQYF
.,TRBJ2-5,TRBV3-1/TRBV3-2,.,TGTGCCAGCAGCCAAGAATTAGGGGGGGGAGAAGAGACCCAGTACTTC,CASSQELGGGEETQYF
TRBD1,TRBJ1-3,TRBV11-3,.,TGTGCCAGCAGCTCCGGACAGGGCTATTTCTCTGGAAACACCATATATTTT,CASSSGQGYFSGNTIYF
.,TRBJ2-3,TRBV28,.,TGTGCCAGCAAAAGGCGGAGGCGGGTTAGCACAGATACGCAGTATTTT,CASKRRRRVSTDTQYF
.,TRBJ1-5,TRBV11-2,.,TGTGCCAGCAGCTCACAGACAGGAGGCAATCAGCCCCAGCATTTT,CASSSQTGGNQPQHF
TRBD2,TRBJ2-7,TRBV4-1,.,TGCGCCAGCAGCCAATACAGGGTTGCGGGGGGGTACGAGCAGTACTTC,CASSQYRVAGGYEQYF
.,TRBJ2-7,TRBV11-3,few,TGTGCCAGCAGCTTGGACAGACGGATCTACGAGCAGTACTTC,CASSLDRRIYEQYF
TRBD1,TRBJ1-2,TRBV7-2,.,TGTGCCAGCACTTCAAGGACAGGCCGTAACTATGGCTACACCTTC,CASTSRTGRNYGYTF
TRBD1,TRBJ1-4,TRBV25-1,.,TGTGCCAGCAGCCGGGACAGGGGGAATGAAAAACTGTTTTTT,CASSRDRGNEKLFF
.,TRBJ1-2,TRBV9,few,TGTGCCAGCAACTCTCCAGGGGTGAGCTATGGCTACACCTTC,CASNSPGVSYGYTF